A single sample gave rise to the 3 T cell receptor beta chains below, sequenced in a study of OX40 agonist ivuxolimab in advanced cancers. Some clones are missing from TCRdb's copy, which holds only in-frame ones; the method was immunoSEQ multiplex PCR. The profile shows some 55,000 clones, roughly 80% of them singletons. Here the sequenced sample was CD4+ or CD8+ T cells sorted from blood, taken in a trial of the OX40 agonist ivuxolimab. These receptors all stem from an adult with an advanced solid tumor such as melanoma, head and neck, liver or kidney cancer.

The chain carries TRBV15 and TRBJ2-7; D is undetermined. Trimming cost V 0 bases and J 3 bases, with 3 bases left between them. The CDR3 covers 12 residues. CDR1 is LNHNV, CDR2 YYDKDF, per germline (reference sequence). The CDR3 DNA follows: TGTGCCACCAGCAGAGATAACTACGAGCAGTACTTC. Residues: CATSRDNYEQYF.

Here the CDR3 DNA reads TGTGCCAGCAGCTTAAGGGTGAGCACTGAAGCTTTCTTT. This translates into CASSLRVSTEAFF. The gene calls are TRBV7-9 and TRBJ1-1; no clear D. The CDR3 has 13 residues. Deletions cut 2 bases from V and 4 bases from J, with 8 bases between. From germline, CDR1 is SEHNR and CDR2 FQNEAQ (reference sequence).

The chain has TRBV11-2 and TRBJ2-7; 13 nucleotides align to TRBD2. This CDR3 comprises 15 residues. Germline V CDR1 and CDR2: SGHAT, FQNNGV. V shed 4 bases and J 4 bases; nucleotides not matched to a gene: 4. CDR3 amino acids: CASSSGLAGAYEQYF. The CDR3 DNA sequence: TGTGCCAGCAGCTCCGGACTAGCGGGAGCTTACGAGCAGTACTTC.